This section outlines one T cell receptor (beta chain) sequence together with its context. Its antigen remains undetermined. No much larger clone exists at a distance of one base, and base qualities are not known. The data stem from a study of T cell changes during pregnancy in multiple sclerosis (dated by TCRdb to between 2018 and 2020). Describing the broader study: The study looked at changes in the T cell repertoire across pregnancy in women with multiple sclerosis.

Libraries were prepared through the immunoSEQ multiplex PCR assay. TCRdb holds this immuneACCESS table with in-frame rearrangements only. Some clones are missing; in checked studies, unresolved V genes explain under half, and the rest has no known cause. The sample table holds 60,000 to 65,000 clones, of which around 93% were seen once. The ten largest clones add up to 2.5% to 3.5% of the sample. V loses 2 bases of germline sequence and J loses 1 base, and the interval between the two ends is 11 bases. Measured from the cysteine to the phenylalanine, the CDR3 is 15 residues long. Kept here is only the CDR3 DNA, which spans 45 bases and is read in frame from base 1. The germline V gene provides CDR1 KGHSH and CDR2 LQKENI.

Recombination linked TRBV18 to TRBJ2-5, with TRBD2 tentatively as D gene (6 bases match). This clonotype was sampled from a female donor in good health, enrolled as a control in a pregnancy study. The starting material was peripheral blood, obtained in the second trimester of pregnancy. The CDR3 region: CASSPLASAQETQYF. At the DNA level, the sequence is TGTGCCAGCTCACCATTGGCTAGCGCCCAAGAGACCCAGTACTTC.